A single sample is the source of the 19 T cell receptor beta chains below, sequenced in a study of blood T cell repertoires in COVID-19. Sequenced by immunoSEQ multiplex PCR; TCRdb stores in-frame clones only, minus some. The sample yields about 130,000 clones, about 88% seen once. The sample consisted of PBMCs or T cells enriched from blood (not recorded which). The receptors come from a woman in her 50s who had recovered from COVID-19.

The chain has TRBV19 and TRBJ1-6; TRBD1 agrees at 7 bases. CDR1 is LNHDA, CDR2 SQIVND, per germline (reference sequence). The CDR3 extends over 13 amino acids. Losses at the gene ends were 5 bases for V and 10 bases for J; bases not matched to a gene: 5. The CDR3 region is CASSGTERSPLHF. The DNA for the CDR3 is TGTGCCAGTAGTGGGACAGAACGATCACCCCTCCACTTT. Based on the CDR3 plus reference TRBV19 and TRBJ1-6, the full variable domain is DGGITQSPKYLFRKEGQNVTLSCEQNLNHDAMYWYRQDPGQGLRLIYYSQIVNDFQKGDIAEGYSVSREKKESFPLTVTSAQKNPTAFYLCASSGTERSPLHFGNGTRLTVT.

This clone was recorded only once. This chain uses TRBV27 with TRBJ2-3; a weak D match, TRBD2 (7 bases). The CDR3 is 14 residues long. Looked up from germline, CDR1 is MNHEY and CDR2 is SMNVEV (reference sequence). Trimming stripped 5 bases from V and 4 bases from J, with 13 bases between. Here the CDR3 reads CASSLGGPSDTQYF. The CDR3 DNA reads TGTGCCAGCAGTCTCGGGGGGCCGTCAGATACGCAGTATTTT.

This clone came up once. As DNA, the CDR3 is TGTGCCATCAGTGATACGACAGAGTATCAGCCCCAGCATTTT. Translating it yields CAISDTTEYQPQHF. The rearrangement joins TRBV10-3 to TRBJ1-5; weak D call: TRBD1 (5 bases). This CDR3 spans 14 amino acids. With 3 bases removed from V and 5 bases from J, the gap between germline ends came to 11 bases. Germline loops: CDR1 ENHRY, CDR2 SYGVKD.

This clone was seen only once. The chain recombines TRBV5-1 with TRBJ1-3; 7 bases match TRBD1. The CDR3 covers 16 residues. Trimming removed 0 bases from V and 0 bases from J; junction bases left unmatched: 3. Germline CDR1 SGHRS, CDR2 YFSETQ. CDR3 nucleotide sequence: TGCGCCAGCAGCTTGGAGGGACAGTCCTCTGGAAACACCATATATTTT. The encoded protein is CASSLEGQSSGNTIYF.

The chain recombines TRBV3-1 (or the pseudogene TRBV3-2) with TRBJ2-7, with no clear D. CDR3 size: 13 residues. V lost 0 bases and J lost 3, with 6 bases in between. Per germline, CDR1 LGHDT and CDR2 YNNKEL (reference sequence). This CDR3 reads CASSQDPHYEQYF. Here the CDR3 DNA reads TGTGCCAGCAGCCAAGATCCCCACTACGAGCAGTACTTC.

The rearrangement uses TRBV27 and TRBJ1-5, with 7 positions matching TRBD1. Germline trimming cut 5 bases from V and 0 bases from J; bases unmatched to any gene: 7. The CDR3 has 16 residues. Germline CDR1 and CDR2: MNHEY and SMNVEV (reference sequence). Written as DNA, the CDR3 is TGTGCCAGCAGTCCTCGGACAGGAGTTAGCAATCAGCCCCAGCATTTT. Protein product: CASSPRTGVSNQPQHF.

This clone came up once. This sequence joins TRBV19 and TRBJ1-3; no clear D gene. The V gene's germline CDR1 is LNHDA and CDR2 SQIVND (reference sequence). V was cut by 6 bases and J by 0 bases, with 9 bases left in between. This CDR3 spans 14 amino acids. The CDR3, as DNA: TGTGCCAGTAGGGTTCAGGACTCTGGAAACACCATATATTTT. This translates into CASRVQDSGNTIYF.

CDR3 nucleotides: TGTGCCAGCAGTTCCCTAAACACCATATATTTT. This sequence encodes CASSSLNTIYF. The chain couples TRBV6-2 or TRBV6-3 to TRBJ1-3; the D is unclear. This CDR3 spans 11 amino acids. In germline, CDR1 is MNHEY, CDR2 SVGEGT. V was cut by 4 bases and J by 6 bases, with 4 bases left in between.

The V and J genes are TRBV7-3 and TRBJ2-3; D remains unclear. Germline loops: CDR1 SGHTA, CDR2 FQGTGA. CDR3 size: 17 residues. Trimming removed 1 base from V and 0 bases from J, with 14 bases in between. The CDR3 DNA is TGTGCCAGCAGCTTAAGAACCGGGTCGTCTAGCACAGATACGCAGTATTTT. Protein product: CASSLRTGSSSTDTQYF. The full variable domain, rest sourced from reference TRBV7-3 and TRBJ2-3, is GAGVSQTPSNKVTEKGKYVELRCDPISGHTALYWYRQSLGQGPEFLIYFQGTGAADDSGLPNDRFFAVRPEGSVSTLKIQRTERGDSAVYLCASSLRTGSSSTDTQYFGPGTRLTVL.

J is TRBJ2-1 and V is TRBV6-5, with 9 bases that match TRBD2. With 6 bases clipped from V and 6 bases from J, the junction kept 9 bases outside the gene matches. The CDR3 contains 15 residues. Germline CDR1 is MNHEY and CDR2 is SVGAGI. In DNA form, the CDR3 reads TGTGCCAGCAGCCAGCGGGGGGCCCATGCCAATGAGCAGTTCTTC. The encoded protein is CASSQRGAHANEQFF.

V usage is TRBV4-3 and J usage is TRBJ1-1; D uncertain. The CDR3 sequence is 14 residues long. V was cut by 0 bases and J by 5 bases, with 10 bases left in between. Germline CDR1 reads LGHNA; CDR2 reads YSLEER. The DNA for the CDR3 is TGCGCCAGCAGCCAAGACCTAGGAGATACTGAAGCTTTCTTT. Its protein is CASSQDLGDTEAFF.

This clone has only one observation. The rearrangement uses TRBV20-1 and TRBJ2-3; D uncertain. Trimming stripped 3 bases from V and 6 bases from J, with 4 bases between. Germline CDR1 and CDR2: DFQATT and SNEGSKA (reference sequence). The CDR3 covers 10 residues. Here the CDR3 DNA reads TGCAGTGCTAGCGGGGATACGCAGTATTTT. Translating gives CSASGDTQYF.

The chain has TRBV6-6 and TRBJ2-7; 9 bases align to TRBD2. V trimming: 6 bases; J trimming: 2 bases; junction bases outside the gene matches: 8. The CDR3 loop spans 15 amino acids. CDR1 is MNHNY, CDR2 SVGAGI, per germline (reference sequence). This chain's CDR3 is CASRYRGGGTYEQYF. As DNA, the CDR3 is TGTGCCAGCAGATACCGCGGGGGGGGGACCTACGAGCAGTACTTC.

The chain carries TRBV6-6 and TRBJ1-1; D is perhaps TRBD1 (6 bases). Trimming removed 6 bases at V and 5 bases at J, with 16 bases between. CDR1 and CDR2 from the germline V gene are MNHNY and SVGAGI (reference sequence). This CDR3 spans 14 amino acids. The CDR3 nucleotides read TGTGCCAGCAGCATACAGGGCGGATGGACTGAAGCTTTCTTT. Translating gives CASSIQGGWTEAFF.

V gene TRBV7-9 combines with J gene TRBJ1-2; D ambiguous. Germline assignment: CDR1 SEHNR and CDR2 FQNEAQ (reference sequence). CDR3 length: 16 residues. V dropped 1 base and J dropped 0 bases, with 12 bases sitting between them. The DNA for the CDR3 is TGTGCCAGCAGCTTAGAAGCGAAATATCCTAACTATGGCTACACCTTC. Its translation: CASSLEAKYPNYGYTF.

The chain recombines TRBV10-2 with TRBJ1-2; the D gene is possibly TRBD1 (6 bases). CDR3 length: 14 amino acids. From germline, CDR1 is WSHSY and CDR2 SAAADI. Trimming removed 3 bases from V and 5 bases from J, with 13 bases in between. For the CDR3, the DNA is TGCGCCAGCAGTGACCAACAGGGTGGTTATGGCTACACCTTC. As protein: CASSDQQGGYGYTF.

This clone was seen once. The chain recombines TRBV19 with TRBJ2-7, with a tentative D call TRBD1 (6 bases). Germline V gene data show CDR1 as LNHDA and CDR2 as SQIVND (reference sequence). Trimming pared 3 bases from V and 3 bases from J, leaving 12 bases between. CDR3 length equals 14 residues. In DNA, the CDR3 is TGTGCCAGTAGTATCCGGGACACGAGCTACGAGCAGTACTTC. It codes for CASSIRDTSYEQYF.

V gene TRBV4-1 combines with J gene TRBJ1-1; weak D call: TRBD1 (5 bases). CDR3 length: 14 residues. V was clipped by 2 bases and J by 2 bases, with 9 bases between them. Germline-derived CDR1 and CDR2 are MGHRA and YSYEKL. The CDR3 DNA reads as TGCGCCAGCAGCCAAAAGACAGTTAACACTGAAGCTTTCTTT. It encodes CASSQKTVNTEAFF.

The sample holds one count of this clone. The chain is built from TRBV11-3 and TRBJ2-6; D is unclear. V lost 0 bases to trimming and J lost 0 bases, with 9 bases between them. Germline V CDR1 and CDR2: SGHNT, YENEEA. This CDR3 is 17 amino acids long. The CDR3 spells CASSLDSGYSGANVLTF. In DNA, the CDR3 is TGTGCCAGCAGCTTAGATTCCGGTTACTCTGGGGCCAACGTCCTGACTTTC. Filled out from reference TRBV11-3 and TRBJ2-6, the complete variable domain reads EAGVVQSPRYKIIEKKQPVAFWCNPISGHNTLYWYLQNLGQGPELLIRYENEEAVDDSQLPKDRFSAERLKGVDSTLKIQPAELGDSAVYLCASSLDSGYSGANVLTFGAGSRLTVL.